This T cell receptor beta chain was sequenced during a study of response to subunit inactivated influenza vaccine. This clonotype was picked up many times. The antigen is not known. Trimming left V 1 base short and J 6 bases short, with 7 bases between. CDR3 size: 12 residues. Germline V gene data show CDR1 as SGHAT and CDR2 as FQNNGV. Study-wide findings and caveats: The authors suggested that few new T cells are recruited per seasonal influenza vaccination.

TCRdb independently ran MiXCR on the RT-PCR reads; one entry per CDR3 protein. The data show 430,000 or so distinct CDR3 sequences, about a tenth seen once. The clonotype comes from a man aged 45-65 years who received an inactivated influenza vaccine. Sequenced material: PBMCs from blood, taken about 6 weeks after vaccination. The chain links TRBV11-2 to TRBJ2-7; TRBD2 is a possible D gene (5 bases). DNA for the CDR3: TGTGCCAGCAGCTTAGGAGGGTTCGAGCAGTACTTC. Protein: CASSLGGFEQYF.